Sequencing of this T cell receptor (beta chain) was carried out in a study of T-cell reconstitution after alpha-beta-depleted transplantation in children. This clonotype has ten or more counts. Germline loops: CDR1 SQVTM, CDR2 ANQGSEA. The ends were cut back, 6 bases at V and 4 bases at J, with 17 bases in the middle. The CDR3 consists of 14 residues. TCRbeta library preparation incorporated unique molecular identifiers. TCRdb processed the PCR reads anew with MiXCR; each CDR3 protein has one entry. This table holds approximately 590,000 distinct CDR3 sequences, 10% to 13% found once. The chain carries TRBV29-1 and TRBJ2-3; perhaps D is TRBD1 or TRBD2 (6 bases each). The specimen was PBMCs from the stem cell graft donor, collected from the stem cell graft. The clonotype comes from a human donor who donated a stem cell graft to a child with acute myeloid leukemia. In DNA, the CDR3 is TGCAGCGTCCAAGAGGGGGGCGCGGCAGATACGCAGTATTTT. The encoded protein is CSVQEGGAADTQYF.